The 16 T cell receptor beta chains below come from one sample, sequenced in a study of tumor and adjacent non-tumor tissue in lung cancer. This sample's RNA came from whole unsorted tissue. More than 3 cm separated this lung sample from the edge of the tumor. The library came from three nested PCR rounds adapted from ARM-PCR protocols. TCRdb re-derived calls from the multiplex PCR reads in MiXCR, one entry per CDR3 protein. The data show tens of thousands of distinct CDR3 sequences, around 67% seen once. Source material: distant non-tumor lung tissue. The receptor source for this set is a woman in her 40s with non-small cell lung cancer.

There are many counts of this clonotype. CDR3 sequence reads: CASSQVPLAGGRDEQFF. The CDR3 nucleotides are TGTGCCAGCAGCCAGGTCCCACTAGCGGGGGGGCGGGATGAGCAGTTCTTC. The V gene is TRBV4-2, the J gene TRBJ2-1, with 13 bases aligning to TRBD2. The CDR3 extends over 17 amino acids. Unmatched junction bases numbered 10, after V lost 3 bases and J lost 8 bases. Per the germline V gene, CDR1 is LGHNA and CDR2 is YNFKEQ.

This clonotype was counted at least ten times. The chain employs TRBV14 and TRBJ2-7; possibly TRBD2 for D (5 bases). The V and J ends lost 1 base and 6 bases respectively, with 10 bases between them. The CDR3 sequence is 13 residues long. Germline V gene data show CDR1 as SGHDN and CDR2 as FVKESK. The CDR3 region is CASSQVRESEQYF. The CDR3 bases are TGTGCCAGCAGCCAAGTTAGGGAGTCCGAGCAGTACTTC.

As concerns this clonotype: This CDR3 is missing its conserved last phenylalanine or tryptophan, likely due to a read error. This chain joins TRBV11-3 and TRBJ2-1, with a tentative D call TRBD2 (6 bases). CDR1 SGHNT and CDR2 YENEEA come from the germline V gene. The CDR3 consists of 16 residues. Trimming pared 9 bases from V and 5 bases from J, leaving 23 bases between. The DNA for the CDR3 is TGTGCCAGGAGCGATCAGGGAATAGCGGCCAACAATGAGCAGTTCCTC. As protein: CARSDQGIAANNEQFL.

This clonotype was picked up a small number of times. The V and J genes are TRBV20-1 and TRBJ2-3, with no clear D. Trimming removed 3 bases at V and 0 bases at J, with 13 bases between. Per the germline V gene, CDR1 is DFQATT and CDR2 is SNEGSKA (reference sequence). The CDR3 length is 15 residues. The CDR3 DNA sequence: TGCAGTGCTAGTGGGCGGCCGGGTAGCACAGATACGCAGTATTTT. Translating it yields CSASGRPGSTDTQYF.

Regarding this clonotype: A much larger clone differs by one base, so this may be a read error. The V gene is TRBV20-1, the J gene TRBJ2-1; a possible D gene is TRBD2 (6 bases). Germline V gene data show CDR1 as DFQATT and CDR2 as SNEGSKA (reference sequence). There are 17 residues in the CDR3. CDR3 region: CSARDGLAALSYNEQLF. The CDR3, as DNA: TGCAGTGCTAGAGACGGGTTAGCGGCCCTCTCCTACAATGAGCAGCTCTTC.

On this clonotype itself: The germline gene is not matched at one end of the junction; a read error may be the cause. J is TRBJ2-3 and V is TRBV7-9, with D maybe TRBD1 (5 bases). This CDR3 has 16 residues. Germline V gene lookup returns CDR1 SEHNR and CDR2 FQNEAQ (reference sequence). CDR3 protein: CASSLGDMGLTDKQYF. Here the CDR3 DNA reads TGTGCCAGCAGCTTAGGCGACATGGGGCTTACAGATAAGCAGTATTTT.

Comments on this clonotype: The junction departs from the called germline gene at one end, perhaps through a read error. The chain links TRBV6-2 or TRBV6-3 to TRBJ2-5; D possibly matches TRBD1 or TRBD2 (5 bases each). CDR1 is MNHEY and CDR2 is SVGEGT in the germline V gene. CDR3 length equals 14 residues. In DNA, the CDR3 is TGTGCCTGCGTGAGGGGAACCGACCTGGAGACCGAGTACTTC. Residues: CACVRGTDLETEYF.

Note on this clonotype: Compared with germline, one end of the junction differs, possibly owing to a read error. This chain joins TRBV11-3 and TRBJ2-1; D is undetermined. This CDR3 is 13 amino acids long. CDR1 is SGHNT, CDR2 YENEEA, per germline. The CDR3 region has the DNA TGTGTCAGCAGCTTAGGAATTTACAATGAACAGTTCTTC. Translated, it gives CVSSLGIYNEQFF.

This clonotype came up many times. This rearrangement joins TRBV28 to TRBJ2-6; D is undetermined. Trimming took off 8 bases at V and 4 bases at J, with 6 bases between the two ends. Germline V CDR1 and CDR2: MDHEN, SYDVKM. The CDR3 loop spans 12 amino acids. The CDR3, as DNA: TGTGCCAGCCTCTCGGGGGCCAACGTCCTGACTTTC. Protein: CASLSGANVLTF.

This chain joins TRBV11-3 and TRBJ2-2; no firm D call. CDR1 is SGHNT, CDR2 YENEEA, per germline. CDR3 length: 13 residues. V was trimmed by 8 bases and J by 10 bases, leaving 17 bases between them. The CDR3 protein is CASGPGEVEELFF. The CDR3 region has the DNA TGTGCCAGCGGCCCCGGCGAGGTCGAGGAGCTGTTTTTT.

Of note for this clonotype: One end of the junction does not line up with germline, which may come from a read error. The chain recombines TRBV6-6 with TRBJ1-2; D gene ambiguous. Per the germline V gene, CDR1 is MNHNY and CDR2 is SVGAGI (reference sequence). The CDR3 has 12 amino acids. The CDR3 DNA sequence: TGTGCCAGCAGCCACCCAGGTTATGGCTTCACCTTC. It is translated as CASSHPGYGFTF.

V is TRBV11-2 and J is TRBJ2-2; 7 nucleotides agree with TRBD1. J lost 2 bases, V lost 6 bases, and 9 bases had no gene match. Germline V gene lookup returns CDR1 SGHAT and CDR2 FQNNGV. The CDR3 sequence is 16 residues long. The CDR3 DNA reads as TGTGCCAGCAGTACCCGACAGGGAACCAACACCGGGGAGCTGTTTTTT. Protein sequence: CASSTRQGTNTGELFF. Using reference TRBV11-2 and TRBJ2-2 for the parts outside the CDR3, the full variable domain is EAGVAQSPRYKIIEKRQSVAFWCNPISGHATLYWYQQILGQGPKLLIQFQNNGVVDDSQLPKDRFSAERLKGVDSTLKIQPAKLEDSAVYLCASSTRQGTNTGELFFGEGSRLTVL.

This chain links TRBV20-1 with TRBJ2-1; 7 nucleotides match TRBD2. The CDR3 sequence is 14 residues long. Trimming removed 5 bases from V and 4 bases from J; junction bases left unmatched: 8. Germline assignment: CDR1 DFQATT and CDR2 SNEGSKA (reference sequence). The DNA for the CDR3 is TGCAGTGCTTTATGGGACTACCCTTACAATGAGCAGTTCTTC. The encoded protein is CSALWDYPYNEQFF.

Note on this clonotype: Lacking the conserved final phenylalanine or tryptophan, this CDR3 likely reflects a read error. The chain has TRBV4-1 and TRBJ2-1; weak D call: TRBD1 (5 bases). The CDR3 runs 19 residues. CDR1 and CDR2 from the germline V gene are MGHRA and YSYEKL. As DNA, the CDR3 is TGCGCCCGCAGCCAAGGACCCACAGGCCGCGAGACCTTATACAATGAGCAGTTCTTG. It yields the protein CARSQGPTGRETLYNEQFL.

This clonotype was seen just once. The chain is built from TRBV6-6 and TRBJ2-7; TRBD2 agrees at 8 bases. V trimming: 9 bases; J trimming: 5 bases; junction bases outside the gene matches: 12. This CDR3 comprises 14 residues. Germline CDR1 reads MNHNY; CDR2 reads SVGAGI (reference sequence). CDR3 protein: CASKGTSGRDEQYF. The DNA of the CDR3 is TGTGCCAGTAAGGGAACCAGCGGGAGAGACGAGCAGTACTTC.

For this clonotype: One base away lies a much larger clone, so this may be a sequencing read error. This chain links TRBV14 with TRBJ2-1; D is undetermined. The CDR3 has 15 amino acids. With 0 bases removed from V and 12 bases from J, the gap between germline ends came to 18 bases. From germline, CDR1 is SGHDN and CDR2 FVKESK. The CDR3 sequence: CASSQDLGAFDGQFF. Here the CDR3 DNA reads TGTGCCAGCAGCCAAGATCTTGGAGCTTTCGATGGGCAGTTCTTC.